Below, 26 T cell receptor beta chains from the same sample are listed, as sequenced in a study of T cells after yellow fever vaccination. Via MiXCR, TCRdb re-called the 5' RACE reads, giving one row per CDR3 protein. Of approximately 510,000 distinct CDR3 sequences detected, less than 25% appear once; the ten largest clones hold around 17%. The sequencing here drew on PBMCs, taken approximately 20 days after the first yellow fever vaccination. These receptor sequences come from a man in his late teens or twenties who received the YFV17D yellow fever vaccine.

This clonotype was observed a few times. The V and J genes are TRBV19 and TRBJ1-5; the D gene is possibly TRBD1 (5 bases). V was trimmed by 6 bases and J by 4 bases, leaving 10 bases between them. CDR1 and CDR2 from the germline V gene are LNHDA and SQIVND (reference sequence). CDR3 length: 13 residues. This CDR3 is CASSSRANQPQHF. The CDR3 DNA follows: TGTGCCAGTAGCAGCAGGGCGAATCAGCCCCAGCATTTT.

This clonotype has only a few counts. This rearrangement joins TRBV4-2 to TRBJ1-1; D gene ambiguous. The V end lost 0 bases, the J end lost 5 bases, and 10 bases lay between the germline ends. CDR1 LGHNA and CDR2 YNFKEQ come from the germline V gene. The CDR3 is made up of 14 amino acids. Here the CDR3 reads CASSQETWGTEAFF. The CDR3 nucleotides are TGTGCCAGCAGCCAAGAGACCTGGGGAACTGAAGCTTTCTTT.

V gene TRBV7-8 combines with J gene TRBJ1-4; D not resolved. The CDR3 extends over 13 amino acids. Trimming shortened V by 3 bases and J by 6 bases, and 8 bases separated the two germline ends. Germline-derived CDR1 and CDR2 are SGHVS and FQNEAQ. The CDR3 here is CASSLPWDEKLFF. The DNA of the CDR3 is TGTGCCAGCAGCTTGCCGTGGGATGAAAAACTGTTTTTT.

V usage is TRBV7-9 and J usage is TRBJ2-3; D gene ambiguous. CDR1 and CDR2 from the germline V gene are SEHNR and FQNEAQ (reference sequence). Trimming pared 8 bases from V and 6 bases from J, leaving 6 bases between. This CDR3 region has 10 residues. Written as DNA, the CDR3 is TGTGCCAGCGAGGAGGATACGCAGTATTTT. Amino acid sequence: CASEEDTQYF.

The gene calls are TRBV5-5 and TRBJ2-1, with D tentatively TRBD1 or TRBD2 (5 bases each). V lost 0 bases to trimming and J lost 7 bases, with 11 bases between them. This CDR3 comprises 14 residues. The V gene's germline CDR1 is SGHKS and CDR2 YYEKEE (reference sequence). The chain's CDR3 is CASSLVREKNEQFF. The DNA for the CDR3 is TGTGCCAGCAGCTTGGTCAGGGAGAAGAATGAGCAGTTCTTC.

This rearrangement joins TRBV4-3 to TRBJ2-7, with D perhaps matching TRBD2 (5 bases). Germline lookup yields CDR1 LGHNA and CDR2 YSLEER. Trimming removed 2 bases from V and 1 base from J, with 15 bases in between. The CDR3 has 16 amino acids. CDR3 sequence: CASSQPSPGESYEQYV. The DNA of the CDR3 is TGCGCCAGCAGCCAACCTAGCCCCGGTGAGTCCTACGAGCAGTACGTC.

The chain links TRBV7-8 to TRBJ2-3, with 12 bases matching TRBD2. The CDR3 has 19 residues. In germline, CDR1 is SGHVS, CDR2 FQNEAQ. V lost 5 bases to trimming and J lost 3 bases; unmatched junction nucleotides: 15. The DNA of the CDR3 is TGTGCCAGCAGCACATCTCCTGCGGCTAGCGGGGGGGCAACAGATACGCAGTATTTT. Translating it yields CASSTSPAASGGATDTQYF.

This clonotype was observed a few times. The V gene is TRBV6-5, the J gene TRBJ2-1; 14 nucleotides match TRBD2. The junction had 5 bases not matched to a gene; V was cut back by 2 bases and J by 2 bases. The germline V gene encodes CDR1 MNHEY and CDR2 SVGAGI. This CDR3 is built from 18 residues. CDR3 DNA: TGTGCCAGCAGTTACCGGGGGACTAGCGGGGGTCCCTACAATGAGCAGTTCTTC. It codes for CASSYRGTSGGPYNEQFF.

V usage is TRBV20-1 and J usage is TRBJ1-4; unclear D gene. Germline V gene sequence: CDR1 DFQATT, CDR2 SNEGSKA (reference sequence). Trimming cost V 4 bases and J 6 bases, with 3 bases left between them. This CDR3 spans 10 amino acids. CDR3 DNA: TGCAGTGCTAAGTATGAAAAACTGTTTTTT. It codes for CSAKYEKLFF.

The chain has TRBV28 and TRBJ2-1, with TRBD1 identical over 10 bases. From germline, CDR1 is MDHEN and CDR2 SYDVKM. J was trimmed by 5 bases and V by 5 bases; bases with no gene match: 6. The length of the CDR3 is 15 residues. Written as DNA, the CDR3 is TGTGCCAGCAGTCCCGCCGGGACAGGGGACAATGAGCAGTTCTTC. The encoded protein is CASSPAGTGDNEQFF.

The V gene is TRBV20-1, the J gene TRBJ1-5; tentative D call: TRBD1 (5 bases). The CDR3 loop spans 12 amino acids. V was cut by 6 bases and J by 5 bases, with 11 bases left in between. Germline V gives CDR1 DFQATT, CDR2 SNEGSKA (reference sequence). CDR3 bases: TGCAGTGCAACGGGGGATTATCAGCCCCAGCATTTT. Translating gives CSATGDYQPQHF.

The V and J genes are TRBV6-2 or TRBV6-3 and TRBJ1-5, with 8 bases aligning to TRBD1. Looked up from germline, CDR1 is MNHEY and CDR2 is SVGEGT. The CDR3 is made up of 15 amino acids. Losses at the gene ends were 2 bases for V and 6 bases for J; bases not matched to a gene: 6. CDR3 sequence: CASSYQDREGQPQHF. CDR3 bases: TGTGCCAGCAGTTACCAGGACAGGGAGGGTCAGCCCCAGCATTTT.

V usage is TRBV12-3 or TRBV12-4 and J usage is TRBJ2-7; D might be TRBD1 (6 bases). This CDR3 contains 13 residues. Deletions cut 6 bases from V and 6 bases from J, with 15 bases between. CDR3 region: CASRRDIEGEQYF. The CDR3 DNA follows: TGTGCCAGCAGGAGGGACATTGAAGGCGAGCAGTACTTC.

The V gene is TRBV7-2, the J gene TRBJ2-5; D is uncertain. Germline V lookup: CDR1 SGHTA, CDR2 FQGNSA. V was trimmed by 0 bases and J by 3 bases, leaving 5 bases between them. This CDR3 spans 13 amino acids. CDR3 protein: CASSLAVKETQYF. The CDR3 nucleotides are TGTGCCAGCAGCTTAGCGGTAAAAGAGACCCAGTACTTC. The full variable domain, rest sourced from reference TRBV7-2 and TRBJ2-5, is GAGVSQSPSNKVTEKGKDVELRCDPISGHTALYWYRQSLGQGLEFLIYFQGNSAPDKSGLPSDRFSAERTGGSVSTLTIQRTQQEDSAVYLCASSLAVKETQYFGPGTRLLVL.

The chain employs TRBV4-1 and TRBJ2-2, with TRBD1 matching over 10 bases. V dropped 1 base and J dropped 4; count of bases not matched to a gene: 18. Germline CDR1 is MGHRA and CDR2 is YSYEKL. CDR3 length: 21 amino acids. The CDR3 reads CASSQVVRDRGLKGVTGELFF. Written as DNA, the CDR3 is TGCGCCAGCAGCCAAGTGGTCCGGGACAGGGGACTAAAGGGGGTCACCGGGGAGCTGTTTTTT.

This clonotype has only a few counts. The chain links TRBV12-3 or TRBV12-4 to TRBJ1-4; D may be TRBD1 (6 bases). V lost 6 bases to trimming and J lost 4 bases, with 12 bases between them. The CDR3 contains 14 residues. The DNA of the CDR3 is TGTGCCAGCAGCCCGACAGGACTTAATGAAAAACTGTTTTTT. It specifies CASSPTGLNEKLFF.

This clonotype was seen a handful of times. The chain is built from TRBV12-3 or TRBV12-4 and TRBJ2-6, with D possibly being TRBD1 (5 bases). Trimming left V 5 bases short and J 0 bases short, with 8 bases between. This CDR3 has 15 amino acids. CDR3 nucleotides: TGTGCCAGCAGTGACAGAGACTCTGGGGCCAACGTCCTGACTTTC. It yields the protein CASSDRDSGANVLTF.

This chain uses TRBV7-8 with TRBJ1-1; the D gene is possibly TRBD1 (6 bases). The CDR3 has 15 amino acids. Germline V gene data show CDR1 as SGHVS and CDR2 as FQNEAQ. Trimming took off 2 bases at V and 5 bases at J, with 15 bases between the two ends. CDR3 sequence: CASSLPIQGWTEAFF. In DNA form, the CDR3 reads TGTGCCAGCAGCTTACCTATTCAGGGGTGGACTGAAGCTTTCTTT.

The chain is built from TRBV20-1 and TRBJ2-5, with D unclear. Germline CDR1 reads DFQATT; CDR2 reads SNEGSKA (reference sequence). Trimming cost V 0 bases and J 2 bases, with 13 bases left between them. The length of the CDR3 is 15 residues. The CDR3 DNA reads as TGCAGTGCTAGAGACCCTTTGGGGTGGCAAGAGACCCAGTACTTC. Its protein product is CSARDPLGWQETQYF.

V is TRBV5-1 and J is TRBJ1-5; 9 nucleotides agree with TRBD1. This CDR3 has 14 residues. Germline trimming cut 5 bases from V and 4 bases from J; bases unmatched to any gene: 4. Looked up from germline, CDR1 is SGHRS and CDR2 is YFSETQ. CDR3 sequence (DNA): TGCGCCAGCAGGCTGGGGACAGGGAATCAGCCCCAGCATTTT. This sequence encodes CASRLGTGNQPQHF.

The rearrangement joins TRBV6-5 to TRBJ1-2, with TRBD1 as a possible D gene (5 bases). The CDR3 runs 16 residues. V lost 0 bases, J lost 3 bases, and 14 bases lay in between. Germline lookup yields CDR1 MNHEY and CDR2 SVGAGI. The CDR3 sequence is CASSYSGPQGHYGYTF. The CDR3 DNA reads TGTGCCAGCAGTTACTCGGGTCCGCAGGGACACTATGGCTACACCTTC.

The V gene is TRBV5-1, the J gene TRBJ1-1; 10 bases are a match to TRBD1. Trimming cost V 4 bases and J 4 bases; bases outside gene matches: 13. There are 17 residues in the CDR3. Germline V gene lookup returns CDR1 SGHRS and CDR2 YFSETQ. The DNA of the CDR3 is TGCGCCAGCAGCGAAGCCGGGACAGGGGCACAAGGCACTGAAGCTTTCTTT. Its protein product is CASSEAGTGAQGTEAFF. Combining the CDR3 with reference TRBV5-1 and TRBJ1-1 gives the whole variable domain KAGVTQTPRYLIKTRGQQVTLSCSPISGHRSVSWYQQTPGQGLQFLFEYFSETQRNKGNFPGRFSGRQFSNSRSEMNVSTLELGDSALYLCASSEAGTGAQGTEAFFGQGTRLTVV.

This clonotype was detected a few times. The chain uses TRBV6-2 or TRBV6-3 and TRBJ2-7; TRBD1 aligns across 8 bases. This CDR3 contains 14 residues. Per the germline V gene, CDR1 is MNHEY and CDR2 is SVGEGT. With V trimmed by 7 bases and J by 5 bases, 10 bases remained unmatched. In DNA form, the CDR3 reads TGTGCCAGCACTCAACAGGGGGTATCAGACGAGCAGTACTTC. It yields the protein CASTQQGVSDEQYF.

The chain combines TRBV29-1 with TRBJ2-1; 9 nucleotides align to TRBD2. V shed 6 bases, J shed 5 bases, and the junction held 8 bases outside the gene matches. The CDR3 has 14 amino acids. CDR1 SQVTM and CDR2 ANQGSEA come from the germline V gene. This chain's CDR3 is CSVPRGGGDNEQFF. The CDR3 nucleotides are TGCAGCGTCCCGCGGGGGGGCGGCGACAATGAGCAGTTCTTC.

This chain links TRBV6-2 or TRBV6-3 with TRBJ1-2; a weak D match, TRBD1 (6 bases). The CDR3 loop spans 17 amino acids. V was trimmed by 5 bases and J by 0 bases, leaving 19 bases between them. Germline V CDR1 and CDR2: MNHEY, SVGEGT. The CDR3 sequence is CASSDPRGTSANYGYTF. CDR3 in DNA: TGTGCCAGCAGTGACCCCAGGGGAACCTCCGCTAACTATGGCTACACCTTC.

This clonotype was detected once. The CDR3 bases are TGTGCCAGCAGTTGGAAGGGGGGAACTAGCACAGATACGCAGTATTTT. Translated, it gives CASSWKGGTSTDTQYF. The V gene is TRBV28, the J gene TRBJ2-3; D may correspond to TRBD1 or TRBD2 (6 bases each). The germline gives CDR1 MDHEN, CDR2 SYDVKM. Trimming took 4 bases from V and 0 from J, leaving 14 bases between them. The CDR3 consists of 16 residues.